The 10 T cell receptor beta chains given below trace back to one sample, sequenced in a study of human T cells and chemical hapten exposure. One entry per CDR3 protein results from TCRdb running MiXCR on the RACE reads. The sample shows 89,000 or so distinct CDR3 sequences, less than 8.5% of them seen only once. Time point: patch test 2, 6 weeks after DPC sensitization. Indicated treatment: therapeutic diphenylcyclopropenone sensitization with weekly scalp DPC. Sequenced here: whole blood, sampled in connection with sensitization to the hapten diphenylcyclopropenone (DPC). All receptors derive from a woman aged 25 to 39 with alopecia areata. Some clones in this sample may be carry-over from other donors' samples.

With respect to this clonotype: The conserved phenylalanine or tryptophan is not found at the CDR3 terminus, so this likely reflects a read error. This sequence joins TRBV5-1 and TRBJ1-2, with D tentatively TRBD1 (6 bases). The CDR3 spans 14 residues. Trimming left V 2 bases short and J 1 base short, with 9 bases between. CDR1 SGHRS and CDR2 YFSETQ come from the germline V gene. The CDR3 region is CASSLGQSNYGYTL. The CDR3, as DNA: TGCGCCAGCAGCTTAGGACAGAGTAACTATGGCTACACCCTC.

At least ten counts were recorded for this clonotype. The CDR3 nucleotides are TGCAGTGCTAGAGGGGCTCCGGGGCCAGATTACTATGGCTACACCTTC. Translated: CSARGAPGPDYYGYTF. V usage is TRBV20-1 and J usage is TRBJ1-2; D is possibly TRBD1 (5 bases). CDR3 length equals 16 residues. The germline V gene has CDR1 DFQATT and CDR2 SNEGSKA (reference sequence). Trimming pared 1 base from V and 3 bases from J, leaving 18 bases between.

This clonotype was counted only a few times. The chain carries TRBV29-1 and TRBJ2-7, with D maybe TRBD1 (5 bases). Looked up from germline, CDR1 is SQVTM and CDR2 is ANQGSEA. V gave up 3 bases and J gave up 6 bases, with 12 bases separating them. This CDR3 contains 12 residues. The CDR3 loop reads CSVDRQGSEQYF. CDR3 in DNA: TGCAGCGTTGACCGCCAGGGAAGCGAGCAGTACTTC.

The rearrangement links TRBV6-1 to TRBJ1-1, with D unresolved. The germline gives CDR1 MNHNS, CDR2 SASEGT. This CDR3 spans 14 amino acids. Trimming stripped 5 bases from V and 4 bases from J, with 14 bases between. The CDR3 spells CASSTRRSGTEAFF. The CDR3 DNA reads as TGTGCCAGCAGTACCAGGCGGTCGGGCACTGAAGCTTTCTTT.

The chain uses TRBV12-3 or TRBV12-4 and TRBJ1-3; 8 bases align to TRBD1. The trim removed 5 bases at V and 3 bases at J, leaving 6 bases unmatched. The CDR3 sequence is 15 residues long. The CDR3 sequence is CASSPGQGLGNTIYF. As DNA, the CDR3 is TGTGCCAGCAGTCCCGGACAGGGACTTGGAAACACCATATATTTT.

This clonotype has just a few counts. The chain joins TRBV5-1 to TRBJ1-6; 7 nucleotides agree with TRBD1. Germline V lookup: CDR1 SGHRS, CDR2 YFSETQ. The V and J ends lost 2 bases and 4 bases, in that order; junction bases with no gene match: 6. The CDR3 has 16 residues. The CDR3 sequence is CASSLGQVPYNSPLHF. The DNA for the CDR3 is TGCGCCAGCAGCTTAGGACAGGTTCCTTATAATTCACCCCTCCACTTT.

This clonotype was detected many times. The chain is built from TRBV18 and TRBJ2-3; 11 nucleotides align to TRBD1. Per germline, CDR1 KGHSH and CDR2 LQKENI. This CDR3 region has 16 residues. Trimming took 5 bases from V and 3 from J; bases not matched to a gene: 7. The CDR3 coding sequence is TGTGCCAGCTCAACCCGGACAGGGGGCAGGACAGATACGCAGTATTTT. This sequence encodes CASSTRTGGRTDTQYF.

The rearrangement uses TRBV6-1 and TRBJ2-3; D unresolved. CDR1 MNHNS and CDR2 SASEGT come from the germline V gene. Between the trimmed V and J ends, which lost 4 bases and 2 bases, there was a span of 7 bases. The CDR3 is 13 amino acids. For the CDR3, the DNA is TGTGCCAGCAGTGGGGATCACACAGATACGCAGTATTTT. It encodes CASSGDHTDTQYF.

The chain couples TRBV5-1 to TRBJ1-3, with 7 bases matching TRBD1. Germline V gene data show CDR1 as SGHRS and CDR2 as YFSETQ. With 4 bases clipped from V and 0 bases from J, the junction kept 4 bases outside the gene matches. This CDR3 spans 15 amino acids. CDR3 nucleotides: TGCGCCAGCAGCGAACCAGGGGGCTCTGGAAACACCATATATTTT. Amino acids: CASSEPGGSGNTIYF. The variable domain in full, with the rest retrieved from reference TRBV5-1 and TRBJ1-3, is KAGVTQTPRYLIKTRGQQVTLSCSPISGHRSVSWYQQTPGQGLQFLFEYFSETQRNKGNFPGRFSGRQFSNSRSEMNVSTLELGDSALYLCASSEPGGSGNTIYFGEGSWLTVV.

In its sample, this clonotype was seen many times. The chain recombines TRBV5-6 with TRBJ1-2, with D unresolved. This CDR3 region has 11 residues. Deletions cut 5 bases from V and 8 bases from J, with 10 bases between. Germline values: CDR1 SGHDT, CDR2 YYEEEE. Written as DNA, the CDR3 is TGTGCCAGCAGTCAGATAGGAGGCTACACCTTC. Amino acid sequence: CASSQIGGYTF.